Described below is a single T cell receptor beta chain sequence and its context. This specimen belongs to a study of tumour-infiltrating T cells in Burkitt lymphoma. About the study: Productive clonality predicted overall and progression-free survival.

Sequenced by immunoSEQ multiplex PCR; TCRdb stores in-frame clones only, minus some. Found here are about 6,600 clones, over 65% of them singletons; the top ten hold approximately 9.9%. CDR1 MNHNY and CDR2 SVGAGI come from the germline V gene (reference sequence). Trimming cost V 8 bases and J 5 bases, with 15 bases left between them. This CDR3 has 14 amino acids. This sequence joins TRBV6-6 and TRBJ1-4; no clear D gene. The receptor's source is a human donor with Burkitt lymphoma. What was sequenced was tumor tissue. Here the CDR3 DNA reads TGTGCCAGCCTAGCGGGGAAGCGGAATGAAAAACTGTTTTTT. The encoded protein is CASLAGKRNEKLFF.